The rows below give T cell receptor beta chains drawn from one sample of a study of regulatory T cells. TCRdb's copy holds only in-frame clones and misses some; the assay was immunoSEQ multiplex PCR. The sample includes some 20,000 clones, 93% seen only once; the top ten take 3.5%. The sample was CD8+ T cells sorted from blood. The source is a child aged 2 to 10 with CD3G deficiency. The CDR3 runs from the conserved cysteine through the conserved F or W. The D gene is left open where the match is weak. Clone size is shown for a subset of rows, as once, few, many or a class of expanded clone.

TGTGCCAGCAGTGATGGGGGACTAGCGCTAGTCTCCGAGCAGTACTTC,CASSDGGLALVSEQYF,TRBJ2-7,TRBD2,once,TRBV6-1
TGTGCCAGCAGCCCTTCCACGGGGAATCAGCAGTTCTTC,CASSPSTGNQQFF,TRBJ2-1,NA,NA,TRBV28
TGTGCCAGTAGTACCCTGACCCCGCGACAGGGAGGCCAGCCCCAGCATTTT,CASSTLTPRQGGQPQHF,TRBJ1-5,TRBD1,NA,TRBV19
TGTGCCAGCAGTTCAGCCCAGACCGGGACACCCAAGTTTTTT,CASSSAQTGTPKFF,TRBJ1-4,NA,NA,TRBV28
TGTGCCAGCAGTTTCTTGGACTCGAAATCCAATGAGCAGTTCTTC,CASSFLDSKSNEQFF,TRBJ2-1,NA,NA,TRBV7-3
TGTGCCAGCAGCTTAACCCCTAGCGGGAGAGATAGGACCGGGGAGCTGTTTTTT,CASSLTPSGRDRTGELFF,TRBJ2-2,TRBD2,NA,TRBV7-8
TGTGCCAGCAGCTTGGACTACCACTTAGATACTCAGTATTTT,CASSLDYHLDTQYF,TRBJ2-3,NA,NA,TRBV5-5
TGCGCCAGCAGCTTCTCGGCAGGGGGTGGATACGAGCAGTACTTC,CASSFSAGGGYEQYF,TRBJ2-7,TRBD1,NA,TRBV5-1
TGCGCCAGCAGCTTTGGACAGGGGGCAGCAGATACGCAGTATTTT,CASSFGQGAADTQYF,TRBJ2-3,TRBD1,once,TRBV5-1
TGTGCCAGCAGCTTAGCGCAGGGGTACGAGCAGTACTTC,CASSLAQGYEQYF,TRBJ2-7,NA,NA,TRBV7-8
TGCGCCAGCAGCCAAGTTCCAGACTCATACGAGCAGTACTTC,CASSQVPDSYEQYF,TRBJ2-7,NA,once,TRBV4-1
TGTGCCAGCAGCCGCACTACCCTTCCCTACAATGAGCAGTTCTTC,CASSRTTLPYNEQFF,TRBJ2-1,NA,NA,TRBV11-2
TGTGCCAGCAGTTTAACAAGGGCCCAGAGCTCCTACGAGCAGTACTTC,CASSLTRAQSSYEQYF,TRBJ2-7,NA,NA,TRBV28
TGTGCCAGCAGTTCTGCGGGAGGGCCGACGTTAGCCAAAAACATTCAGTACTTC,CASSSAGGPTLAKNIQYF,TRBJ2-4,TRBD2,NA,TRBV27
TGTGCCAGCAGTCCAGACTACGCCTACGAGCAGTACTTC,CASSPDYAYEQYF,TRBJ2-7,NA,NA,TRBV28
TGTGCCAGCAGTTCCTGGGGGGGGACAGATACGCAGTATTTT,CASSSWGGTDTQYF,TRBJ2-3,TRBD2,NA,TRBV6-6
TGTGCCAGCAGTTTAGGGGGGGAGGGTGAGCAGTTCTTC,CASSLGGEGEQFF,TRBJ2-1,TRBD2,NA,TRBV27
TGTGCCAGCAGTGACCCTGGCGAGAGCACTGAAGCTTTCTTT,CASSDPGESTEAFF,TRBJ1-1,NA,NA,TRBV28
TGTGCCAGCAGCCCGGACGGCTACGAGCAGTACTTC,CASSPDGYEQYF,TRBJ2-7,NA,NA,TRBV27
TGTGCCAGCAGCTGGAGCGGGAACCCCGGGAATGAGCAGTTCTTC,CASSWSGNPGNEQFF,TRBJ2-1,TRBD2,once,TRBV7-9
TGTGCCAGTAGCGGACTAGCGGGAGCTAATGAGCAGTTCTTC,CASSGLAGANEQFF,TRBJ2-1,TRBD2,NA,TRBV19
TGTGCCAGCTCCGCGACAGGATCCTACGAGCAGTACTTC,CASSATGSYEQYF,TRBJ2-7,NA,NA,TRBV28
TGTGCCAGCAGCTTAGGGACAGGGAGCACTGAAGCTTTCTTT,CASSLGTGSTEAFF,TRBJ1-1,TRBD1,NA,TRBV7-8
TGTGCCAGCAGCAAGTCTCTCCGGCTAGGAAGGGCCACCGGGGAGCTGTTTTTT,CASSKSLRLGRATGELFF,TRBJ2-2,NA,NA,TRBV21-1
TGTGCCAGCAGTTCATTTGACAGGGTGGATGAGCAGTTCTTC,CASSSFDRVDEQFF,TRBJ2-1,TRBD1,NA,TRBV28
TGTGCCAGTAGTTCCTCCGGGTTTTTTCGGCCAGCAAACTATGGCTACACCTTC,CASSSSGFFRPANYGYTF,TRBJ1-2,NA,NA,TRBV19
TGTGCCAGTATGGGGGGCCAGGGTGAGCAGTTCTTC,CASMGGQGEQFF,TRBJ2-1,NA,NA,TRBV19
TGTGCCAGCAGCTTAGGGTTGAACACTGAAGCTTTCTTT,CASSLGLNTEAFF,TRBJ1-1,NA,NA,TRBV11-2
TGTGCCAGTCTCCTGCACCGGGGGCCGGGCGAGCAGTACTTC,CASLLHRGPGEQYF,TRBJ2-7,NA,NA,TRBV6-1
TGCGCCAGCAGCCAAGTATCCGGGGACGAGCAGTACTTC,CASSQVSGDEQYF,TRBJ2-7,NA,NA,TRBV4-1
TGTGCCAGCAGCCTAGCGGGAGGGTTCCAAGAGACCCAGTACTTC,CASSLAGGFQETQYF,TRBJ2-5,TRBD2,NA,TRBV5-5
TGTGCCAGCAGTTTTGATCTCACTGAAGCTTTCTTT,CASSFDLTEAFF,TRBJ1-1,NA,NA,TRBV28
TGTGCCAGCAGTTTAAGGACCCACTACAATGAGCAGTTCTTC,CASSLRTHYNEQFF,TRBJ2-1,NA,NA,TRBV28
TGTGCCATCAGGGGGACAGGGACAGATACGCAGTATTTT,CAIRGTGTDTQYF,TRBJ2-3,TRBD1,NA,TRBV10-3
TGTGCCAGCAGCTTAGCGGTTAGGAACGAGCAGTACTTC,CASSLAVRNEQYF,TRBJ2-7,NA,NA,TRBV7-8
TGTGCCAGCAGTTTTCATTTCTCTGGGGCCAACGTCCTGACTTTC,CASSFHFSGANVLTF,TRBJ2-6,NA,NA,TRBV27
TGCGCCAGCACCCTAAGGGGGACAGGCGATTCCAATGAGCAGTTCTTC,CASTLRGTGDSNEQFF,TRBJ2-1,TRBD1,NA,TRBV5-1
TGTGCCAGCAGCTTAGCTGCGACAGGGGTCGAGCAGTACTTC,CASSLAATGVEQYF,TRBJ2-7,TRBD1,NA,TRBV7-8
TGTGCCAGCAGTGAGGTTTCAGCTGCTCTCTCCTACGAGCAGTACTTC,CASSEVSAALSYEQYF,TRBJ2-7,NA,NA,TRBV6-1
TGTGCCAGCAGCTTAGCGCTTGAGGGTCAGCAGTACTTC,CASSLALEGQQYF,TRBJ2-7,NA,NA,TRBV7-8
TGTGCCAGCAGCCCCCGGGGGGGGGCACATAGCAATGAGCAGTTCTTC,CASSPRGGAHSNEQFF,TRBJ2-1,TRBD2,NA,TRBV28
TGTGCCAGCAGCTGGACTCTTTATCCAATTGAGCAGTTCTTC,CASSWTLYPIEQFF,TRBJ2-1,NA,NA,TRBV28
TGTGCCAGCAGTTTATCCGGGACAGGGGGACTGGGTGAGCAGTTCTTC,CASSLSGTGGLGEQFF,TRBJ2-1,TRBD1,NA,TRBV27
TGTGCCAGCAGCCCAGGGGTGACGAGTGCAGATACGCAGTATTTT,CASSPGVTSADTQYF,TRBJ2-3,NA,NA,TRBV11-2
TGTGCCAGCAGCTTAGGGGGCGCCGAGCAGTACTTC,CASSLGGAEQYF,TRBJ2-7,NA,NA,TRBV7-9
TGTGCCAGCAGTTTACTTCAGGGAAGCAATCAGCCCCAGCATTTT,CASSLLQGSNQPQHF,TRBJ1-5,NA,NA,TRBV28
TGTGCCAGCAGCGATGATTACAATGAGCAGTTCTTC,CASSDDYNEQFF,TRBJ2-1,NA,NA,TRBV7-8
TGTGCCAGCAGTTCCCCCTCCCGCAGGGAGTACGAGCAGTACTTC,CASSSPSRREYEQYF,TRBJ2-7,NA,NA,TRBV28
TGTGCCAGTAGTATGGTTGTGGGAGACGAGCAGTTCTTC,CASSMVVGDEQFF,TRBJ2-1,NA,NA,TRBV19
TGTGCCAGCAGCTTAGTGGGCGGAGAGACCCAGTACTTC,CASSLVGGETQYF,TRBJ2-5,NA,NA,TRBV7-9
TGTGCCAGCAGCTTGGGAGTGAGGGATGGCTACACCTTC,CASSLGVRDGYTF,TRBJ1-2,NA,NA,TRBV28
TGTGCCAGCAGCCCCATTTCGGAAACCTACGAGCAGTACTTC,CASSPISETYEQYF,TRBJ2-7,NA,NA,TRBV28
TGTGCCAGCAGCCCCAGCCCTGCGGGAACCTACGAGCAGTACTTC,CASSPSPAGTYEQYF,TRBJ2-7,NA,NA,TRBV11-2
TGTGCCAGCAGTCGACTAGCGGGAGGGCACGAGCAGTACTTC,CASSRLAGGHEQYF,TRBJ2-7,TRBD2,NA,TRBV28
TGTGCCAGCAGTTCCGGACTAGTGCCCAATGAGCAGTTCTTC,CASSSGLVPNEQFF,TRBJ2-1,TRBD2,NA,TRBV7-6
TGTGCCAGCAGCACCGAGACTAGCGGGAGGGCGGACACCGGGGAGCTGTTTTTT,CASSTETSGRADTGELFF,TRBJ2-2,TRBD2,NA,TRBV7-6
TGTGCCAGCAGTGAATTGCTTTCCCGGGCGGTAGCTTTCTTT,CASSELLSRAVAFF,TRBJ1-1,NA,NA,TRBV6-1
TGTGCCATCAGTGAGTCGATTTCCGATGAGCAGTTCTTC,CAISESISDEQFF,TRBJ2-1,NA,NA,TRBV10-3
TGTGCCAGCAGTTTATCCCCGACCCACGAGCAGTACTTC,CASSLSPTHEQYF,TRBJ2-7,NA,NA,TRBV27
TGCGCCAGCAGCCCGACAGGGGCCACAACCACAGATACGCAGTATTTT,CASSPTGATTTDTQYF,TRBJ2-3,TRBD1,NA,TRBV5-1